This T cell receptor (beta chain) originates from a study of blood T cell repertoires in COVID-19. Generated by immunoSEQ multiplex PCR, the TCRdb table keeps only in-frame clones and is missing some. The repertoire includes roughly 29,000 clones, roughly 80% of them detected once, and roughly 15% sits in the top ten. V lost 3 bases to trimming and J lost 2 bases, with 14 bases between them. Germline lookup yields CDR1 SGHRS and CDR2 YFSETQ. This CDR3 region has 15 residues. The chain couples TRBV5-1 to TRBJ2-5; D is perhaps TRBD1 (6 bases). This clonotype originated in a woman aged 55-75 years with acute or convalescent COVID-19. Sequenced input: peripheral blood. The DNA of the CDR3 is TGCGCCAGCAGCTCTACAGGACAGCTACAAGAGACCCAGTACTTC. Translation gives CASSSTGQLQETQYF.